Each of the 19 T cell receptor beta chains below was sequenced from the same sample in a study of blood T cell repertoires in COVID-19. Here immunoSEQ multiplex PCR was the method, and the copy in TCRdb shows in-frame clones only, minus some. Of hundreds of thousands of clones detected, about nine tenths appear once; the ten largest clones hold 0.87%. The sample taken for sequencing was PBMCs or T cells enriched from blood (not recorded which). These receptors originate from a man aged 45 to 65 who had been exposed to COVID-19.

The chain couples TRBV11-3 to TRBJ2-2; possibly TRBD1 for D (6 bases). This CDR3 has 13 amino acids. Trimming removed 3 bases from V and 5 bases from J, with 7 bases in between. The germline gives CDR1 SGHNT, CDR2 YENEEA. CDR3 amino acids: CASSFQGTGELFF. The CDR3 coding sequence is TGTGCCAGCAGCTTCCAGGGGACCGGGGAGCTGTTTTTT.

The genes are TRBV7-3 and TRBJ2-1; D is undetermined. V was pared by 5 bases and J by 5 bases, with 10 bases between. The CDR3 consists of 13 residues. Germline V CDR1 and CDR2: SGHTA, FQGTGA. The CDR3 region has the DNA TGTGCCAGCAGCCAGACTCTGAACAATGAGCAGTTCTTC. It codes for CASSQTLNNEQFF.

The chain carries TRBV30 and TRBJ2-7, with a tentative D call TRBD1 (5 bases). V was clipped by 2 bases and J by 3 bases, with 11 bases between them. The CDR3 totals 13 residues. CDR1 GTSNPN and CDR2 SVGIG come from the germline V gene (reference sequence). CDR3 nucleotide sequence: TGTGCCTGGAGTCCCGGGCAGGGCTACGAGCAGTACGTC. Residues: CAWSPGQGYEQYV.

The rearrangement uses TRBV10-3 and TRBJ2-5, with unresolved D. Germline CDR1 and CDR2: ENHRY and SYGVKD. Trimming left V 3 bases short and J 7 bases short, with 12 bases between. The CDR3 length is 13 residues. CDR3 sequence (DNA): TGTGCCATCAGTGACGGATCTCCGGGGACCCAGTACTTC. It is translated as CAISDGSPGTQYF.

The rearrangement uses TRBV28 and TRBJ1-6; D is unresolved. Looked up from germline, CDR1 is MDHEN and CDR2 is SYDVKM. Trimming cost V 1 base and J 7 bases, with 17 bases left between them. This CDR3 spans 17 amino acids. The chain's CDR3 is CASSLSGPDVGNSPLHF. The CDR3 DNA sequence: TGTGCCAGCAGTTTATCGGGTCCAGATGTCGGAAATTCACCCCTCCACTTT.

In the case of this clone: Mismatch with germline at one junction end may stem from a read error. The chain combines TRBV2 with TRBJ1-1, with D possibly being TRBD1 (6 bases). The germline V gene has CDR1 SNHLY and CDR2 FYNNEI. CDR3 size: 15 residues. The CDR3 DNA reads TGTGCCGGCAGTGTTGGGAGGGGGGTCAATTATGAAGCTTTCTTT. Translation: CAGSVGRGVNYEAFF.

This CDR3 is CASSSNPGQGSYEQYF. CDR3 bases: TGTGCCAGCAGCTCTAACCCGGGACAGGGTTCCTACGAGCAGTACTTC. This sequence joins TRBV13 and TRBJ2-7; 9 bases are shared with TRBD1. Germline CDR1 is PRHDT and CDR2 is FYEKMQ (reference sequence). The CDR3 totals 16 residues. The V and J ends lost 4 bases and 1 base, in that order; junction bases with no gene match: 8.

V gene TRBV10-3 combines with J gene TRBJ1-2, with TRBD1 identical over 7 bases. V was clipped by 0 bases and J by 7 bases; unmatched bases: 11. This CDR3 has 16 amino acids. Germline-derived CDR1 and CDR2 are ENHRY and SYGVKD. This CDR3 is CAISESGALGGPGYTF. As DNA, the CDR3 is TGTGCCATCAGTGAGTCGGGGGCCTTAGGGGGCCCTGGCTACACCTTC.

This chain links TRBV2 with TRBJ1-2, with TRBD1 identical over 9 bases. The ends lost 6 bases at V and 4 bases at J; junction bases unmatched: 9. CDR3 length: 15 amino acids. Germline V gene data show CDR1 as SNHLY and CDR2 as FYNNEI. The CDR3 DNA reads as TGTGCCAGCAGGCTAGACAGGGGGTTCGGCTATGGCTACACCTTC. It yields the protein CASRLDRGFGYGYTF.

This sequence joins TRBV5-1 and TRBJ2-3, with D perhaps TRBD1 (6 bases). The V end lost 1 base, the J end lost 5 bases, and 11 bases lay between the germline ends. CDR1 and CDR2 (germline): SGHRS, YFSETQ. The length of the CDR3 is 14 residues. The CDR3 here is CASSLWGPEDTQYF. In DNA form, the CDR3 reads TGCGCCAGCAGCTTGTGGGGGCCCGAAGATACGCAGTATTTT.

V usage is TRBV5-1 and J usage is TRBJ2-5; TRBD2 might be the D (6 bases). The CDR3 is made up of 15 amino acids. The germline V gene has CDR1 SGHRS and CDR2 YFSETQ. Trimming pared 0 bases from V and 5 bases from J, leaving 14 bases between. The CDR3 is CASSLGGDLWETQYF. CDR3 bases: TGCGCCAGCAGCTTGGGGGGGGACCTTTGGGAGACCCAGTACTTC.

This sequence joins TRBV30 and TRBJ2-7; D is unclear. The CDR3 is 13 residues long. CDR1 GTSNPN and CDR2 SVGIG come from the germline V gene (reference sequence). The V gene lost 0 bases and the J gene lost 2 bases, with 8 bases spanning the gap. The CDR3 region has the DNA TGTGCCTGGAGTGTTAATGGGCCCTACGAGCAGTACTTC. It encodes CAWSVNGPYEQYF.

This clone was observed a single time. This rearrangement joins TRBV9 to TRBJ2-2, with D perhaps TRBD2 (6 bases). In germline, CDR1 is SGDLS, CDR2 YYNGEE. The CDR3 consists of 16 residues. Trimming stripped 2 bases from V and 4 bases from J, with 15 bases between. DNA for the CDR3: TGTGCCAGCAGCGTGGGAGGTAGAGGGACCACCGGGGAGCTGTTTTTT. It yields the protein CASSVGGRGTTGELFF.

The chain joins TRBV28 to TRBJ1-5; 7 positions agree with TRBD1. V shed 5 bases, J shed 3 bases, and the junction held 16 bases outside the gene matches. Per germline, CDR1 MDHEN and CDR2 SYDVKM. The CDR3 totals 18 residues. This CDR3 is CASSPEPRRTGHNQPQHF. DNA of the CDR3: TGTGCCAGCAGTCCCGAGCCGCGACGGACAGGACACAATCAGCCCCAGCATTTT.

The chain employs TRBV19 and TRBJ2-2; D might be TRBD2 (7 bases). V lost 1 base, J lost 5 bases, and 14 bases lay in between. The CDR3 is 16 amino acids. Looked up from germline, CDR1 is LNHDA and CDR2 is SQIVND (reference sequence). CDR3 amino acids: CASSIAGAGRTGELFF. CDR3 DNA: TGTGCCAGTAGTATAGCGGGGGCCGGGAGGACCGGGGAGCTGTTTTTT.

With regard to this clone: A read error may account for a junction end that differs from germline. The chain uses TRBV30 and TRBJ2-1, with unresolved D. CDR3 length: 12 residues. The germline V gene has CDR1 GTSNPN and CDR2 SVGIG (reference sequence). The CDR3 reads CAWSPGPTVGLF. The CDR3 DNA reads TGTGCCTGGAGTCCTGGGCCAACGGTGGGCCTCTTC.

The gene calls are TRBV6-5 and TRBJ1-3; 7 positions agree with TRBD1. From germline, CDR1 is MNHEY and CDR2 SVGAGI. CDR3 length equals 15 residues. The V gene end was trimmed by 8 bases and the J gene end by 0 bases; junction bases not matched to a gene: 7. The CDR3 DNA reads TGTGCCAGCTCAGGGGACAGACTCTCTGGAAACACCATATATTTT. It encodes CASSGDRLSGNTIYF.

The chain uses TRBV11-3 and TRBJ2-1; 9 positions agree with TRBD2. This CDR3 has 17 residues. With 1 base clipped from V and 4 bases from J, the junction kept 8 bases outside the gene matches. Germline V CDR1 and CDR2: SGHNT, YENEEA. This CDR3 is CASSLGKTSGLYNEQFF. DNA for the CDR3: TGTGCCAGCAGCTTAGGGAAAACTAGCGGGCTGTACAATGAGCAGTTCTTC.

The chain links TRBV6-5 to TRBJ1-4; unclear D gene. The V end lost 7 bases, the J end lost 8 bases, and 20 bases lay between the germline ends. From germline, CDR1 is MNHEY and CDR2 SVGAGI. The CDR3 sequence is 15 residues long. The CDR3 here is CASIRPGISGEKLFF. The CDR3 DNA reads as TGTGCCAGCATTAGACCGGGAATCTCGGGCGAAAAACTGTTTTTT.